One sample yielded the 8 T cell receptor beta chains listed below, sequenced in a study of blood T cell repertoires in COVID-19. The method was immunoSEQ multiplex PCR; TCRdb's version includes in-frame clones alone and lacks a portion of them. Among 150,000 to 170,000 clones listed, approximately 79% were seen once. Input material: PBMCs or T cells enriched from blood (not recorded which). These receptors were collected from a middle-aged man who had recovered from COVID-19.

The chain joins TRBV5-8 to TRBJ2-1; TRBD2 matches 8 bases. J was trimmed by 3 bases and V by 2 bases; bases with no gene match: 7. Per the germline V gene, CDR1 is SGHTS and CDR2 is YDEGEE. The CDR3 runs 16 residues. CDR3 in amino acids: CASSLRLTSGYNEQFF. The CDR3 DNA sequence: TGTGCCAGCAGCTTACGGCTAACTAGCGGCTACAATGAGCAGTTCTTC.

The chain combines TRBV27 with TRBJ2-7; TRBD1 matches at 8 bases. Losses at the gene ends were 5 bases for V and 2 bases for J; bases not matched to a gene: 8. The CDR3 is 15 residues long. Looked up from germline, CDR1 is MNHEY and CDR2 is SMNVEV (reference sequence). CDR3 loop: CASSGWTGYPYEQYF. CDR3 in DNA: TGTGCCAGCAGTGGATGGACAGGGTACCCCTACGAGCAGTACTTC.

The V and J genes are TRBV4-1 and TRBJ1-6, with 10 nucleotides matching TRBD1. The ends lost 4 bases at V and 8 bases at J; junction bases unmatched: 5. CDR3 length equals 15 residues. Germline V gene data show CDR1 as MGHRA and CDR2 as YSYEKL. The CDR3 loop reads CASSREDRGDSPLHF. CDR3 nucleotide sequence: TGCGCCAGCAGCCGAGAGGACAGGGGGGATTCACCCCTCCACTTT.

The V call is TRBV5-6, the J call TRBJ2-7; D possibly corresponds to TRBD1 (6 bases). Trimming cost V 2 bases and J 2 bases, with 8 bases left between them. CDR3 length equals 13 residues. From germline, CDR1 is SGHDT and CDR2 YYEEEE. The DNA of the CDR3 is TGTGCCAGCAGCTTTGGGACAACCTACGAGCAGTACTTC. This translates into CASSFGTTYEQYF.

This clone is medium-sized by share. The DNA of the CDR3 is TGTGCCAGCAGCCCGGGACAGGGGTTGGCCGGGGAGCTGTTTTTT. Encoded protein: CASSPGQGLAGELFF. This chain links TRBV14 with TRBJ2-2; TRBD1 aligns across 10 bases. Trimming cost V 4 bases and J 6 bases; bases outside gene matches: 5. The CDR3 totals 15 residues. From germline, CDR1 is SGHDN and CDR2 FVKESK.

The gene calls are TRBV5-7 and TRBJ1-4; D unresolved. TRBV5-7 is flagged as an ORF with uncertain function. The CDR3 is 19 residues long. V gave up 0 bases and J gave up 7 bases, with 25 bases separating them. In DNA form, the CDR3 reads TGTGCCAGCAGCTTGGGGCACCTAGCGCAATTGGGAGAGTGTGAAAAACTGTTTTTT. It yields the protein CASSLGHLAQLGECEKLFF.

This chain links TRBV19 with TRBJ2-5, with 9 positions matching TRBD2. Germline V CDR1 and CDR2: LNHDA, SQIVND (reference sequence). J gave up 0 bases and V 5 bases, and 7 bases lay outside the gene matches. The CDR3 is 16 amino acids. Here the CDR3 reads CASSSLAGSHQETQYF. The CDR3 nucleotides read TGTGCCAGTAGTTCCCTAGCGGGGTCCCACCAAGAGACCCAGTACTTC. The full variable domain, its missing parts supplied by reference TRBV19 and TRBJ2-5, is DGGITQSPKYLFRKEGQNVTLSCEQNLNHDAMYWYRQDPGQGLRLIYYSQIVNDFQKGDIAEGYSVSREKKESFPLTVTSAQKNPTAFYLCASSSLAGSHQETQYFGPGTRLLVL.

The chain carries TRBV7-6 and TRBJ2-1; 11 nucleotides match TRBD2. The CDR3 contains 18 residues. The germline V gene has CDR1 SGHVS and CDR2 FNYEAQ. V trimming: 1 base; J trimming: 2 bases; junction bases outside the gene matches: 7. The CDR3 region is CASSLGTSGPATYNEQFF. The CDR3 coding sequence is TGTGCCAGCAGCTTAGGGACTAGCGGGCCCGCCACCTACAATGAGCAGTTCTTC.